Described below is a single TCR beta chain sequence and its context. The antigen is undetermined. The data derive from a study of cytomegalovirus exposure and HLA in healthy donors. Study-level background: The same platform was used for the 100 to 150 validation repertoires and the roughly 680 first-cohort repertoires, a later analysis reported. General observations from the study: According to a later analysis, TCR clusters from the first cohort tended to co-occur in the 120 or so validation repertoires. Both high specificity and high sensitivity reportedly marked the classifier's diagnosis of cytomegalovirus status.

Clones were read by immunoSEQ multiplex PCR, and TCRdb kept only the in-frame ones, dropping some. The sample has over 200,000 clones, about 86% seen once; the top ten hold 2.9%. The sequencing input was PBMCs. This clonotype originated in a woman aged 18 to 35 in good health and CMV-seronegative.

The CDR3 DNA reads as TGCGCCAGCAGGGGGACAGCTAACACTGAAGCTTTCTTT. This sequence encodes CASRGTANTEAFF. The rearrangement uses TRBV4-1 and TRBJ1-1, with 7 bases lining up with TRBD1. The V gene's germline CDR1 is MGHRA and CDR2 YSYEKL. The V segment lost 6 bases and the J segment 2 bases; nucleotides outside the gene matches: 3. This CDR3 region has 13 residues.